The clone carrying this TCR beta chain was counted a few times. Its antigen is not known. This sample was taken from a study of regulatory dendritic cells for organ transplantation. On the study more broadly: On day 6, the dendritic cells were exposed to LPS.

The CDR3 has 18 amino acids. V lost 6 bases to trimming and J lost 3 bases, with 26 bases between them. CDR1 SEHNR and CDR2 FQNEAQ come from the germline V gene (reference sequence). The assay was immunoSEQ multiplex PCR, and TCRdb's table has in-frame clones only and misses some. The table lists over 10,000 clones, roughly 64% of them singletons. Sorted subsets were CFSE-labeled and cultured approximately 5 days with allogeneic dendritic cells. Naive CD45RA+ and memory CD45RO+ CD4+ or CD8+ T cells were FACS-sorted. Study-level results: Mature dendritic cells appeared to drive more memory CD8+ clonal expansion than regulatory ones.

The sequence was obtained from a human donor in good health. The gene calls are TRBV7-9 and TRBJ2-5; perhaps TRBD1 as D (5 bases). Input material: naive CD8+ T cells from blood cultured with dendritic cells. Documented subset: CD45RA+ naive T cells. CDR3 DNA sequence: TGTGCCAGCAGTACGAGATTAGTTGTAATTGACAGCAAAGAGACCCAGTACTTC. Encoded protein: CASSTRLVVIDSKETQYF.